This TCR beta chain is from a study of OX40 agonist ivuxolimab in advanced cancers. The data were produced by immunoSEQ multiplex PCR, yet TCRdb's version contains in-frame clones alone and is incomplete. The sample holds more than 50,000 clones, around 79% seen once. CDR1 is GTSNPN, CDR2 SVGIG, per germline (reference sequence). Losses at the gene ends were 2 bases for V and 10 bases for J; bases not matched to a gene: 3. This CDR3 region has 13 residues. The input for sequencing was CD4+ or CD8+ T cells sorted from blood, taken in a trial of the OX40 agonist ivuxolimab. The chain employs TRBV30 and TRBJ1-6, with 9 positions matching TRBD1. This receptor was obtained from an adult with an advanced solid tumor such as melanoma, head and neck, liver or kidney cancer. The CDR3 sequence is CAWSNRGQSPLHF. The CDR3 DNA is TGTGCCTGGAGTAACAGGGGGCAATCACCCCTCCACTTT.